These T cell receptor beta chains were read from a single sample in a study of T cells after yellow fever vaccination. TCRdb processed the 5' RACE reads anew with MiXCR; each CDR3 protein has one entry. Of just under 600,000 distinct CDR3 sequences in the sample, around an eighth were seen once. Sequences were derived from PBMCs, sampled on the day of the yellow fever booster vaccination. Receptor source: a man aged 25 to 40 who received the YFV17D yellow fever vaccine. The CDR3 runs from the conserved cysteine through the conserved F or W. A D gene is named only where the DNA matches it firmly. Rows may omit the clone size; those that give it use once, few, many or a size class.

CASSPTGVPNTEAFF	TGCGCCAGCAGCCCGACAGGGGTGCCGAACACTGAAGCTTTCTTT	TRBD1	many	TRBV5-1	TRBJ1-1
CASSSPASSAHEQYF	TGTGCCAGCAGCTCTCCAGCCAGTAGCGCGCACGAGCAGTACTTC	-	-	TRBV9	TRBJ2-7
CASSLAGTGEGYEQYF	TGTGCCAGCAGCTTAGCAGGGACAGGGGAAGGCTACGAGCAGTACTTC	TRBD1	once	TRBV7-2	TRBJ2-7
CSATLLGPLSTDTQYF	TGCAGTGCTACCCTCCTAGGTCCGCTCAGCACAGATACGCAGTATTTT	-	few	TRBV20-1	TRBJ2-3
CASRSLQGNTEAFF	TGTGCCAGCAGATCCTTACAGGGAAACACTGAAGCTTTCTTT	-	many	TRBV28	TRBJ1-1
CATSAAVGGTGKFLTYEQYF	TGTGCCACCAGTGCCGCCGTGGGGGGGACAGGGAAATTCCTTACCTACGAGCAGTACTTC	TRBD1	-	TRBV24-1	TRBJ2-7
CASSFPRDRVLAKNIQYF	TGTGCCAGCAGCTTCCCCCGGGACAGAGTCCTAGCCAAAAACATTCAGTACTTC	TRBD1	few	TRBV7-8	TRBJ2-4
CSARPSTTLTDTQYF	TGCAGTGCTAGACCAAGCACAACCCTCACAGATACGCAGTATTTT	-	once	TRBV20-1	TRBJ2-3
CASSQDRQFLRKYF	TGCGCCAGCAGCCAAGATCGACAGTTTTTACGGAAGTACTTC	-	few	TRBV4-3	TRBJ2-7
CATSESGHFYEQYF	TGTGCCACCAGTGAATCGGGACACTTCTACGAGCAGTACTTC	-	once	TRBV24-1	TRBJ2-7
CGTTNDEKLFF	TGCGGAACAACTAATGATGAAAAACTGTTTTTT	-	-	TRBV6-6	TRBJ1-4
CASSLEAGGSGANVLTF	TGTGCCAGCAGCTTAGAGGCAGGGGGGTCTGGGGCCAACGTCCTGACTTTC	-	-	TRBV7-6	TRBJ2-6
CASSLSLGYTF	TGTGCCAGCAGCTTAAGCTTGGGCTACACCTTC	-	-	TRBV7-2	TRBJ1-2
CASMTSGSSYNEQFF	TGCGCCAGCATGACTAGCGGGAGCTCCTACAATGAGCAGTTCTTC	TRBD2	-	TRBV5-1	TRBJ2-1
CASSQGITASNSPLHF	TGTGCCAGCAGCCAGGGGATAACAGCGAGTAATTCACCCCTCCACTTT	-	-	TRBV14	TRBJ1-6
CASSFGVAYTDTQYF	TGTGCCAGCAGCTTTGGGGTAGCCTACACAGATACGCAGTATTTT	-	-	TRBV7-9	TRBJ2-3
CATTGGLGETQYF	TGCGCCACCACGGGAGGATTGGGGGAGACCCAGTACTTC	TRBD2	few	TRBV5-1	TRBJ2-5
CASARQSDTQYF	TGTGCCAGCGCCCGACAGTCAGATACGCAGTATTTT	-	-	TRBV3-1	TRBJ2-3
CASSQVSGSGHNEQFF	TGCGCCAGCAGCCAAGTTTCCGGGAGTGGACACAATGAGCAGTTCTTC	-	few	TRBV4-3	TRBJ2-1
CSARPSEREQYF	TGCAGTGCTAGGCCTAGCGAGAGGGAGCAGTACTTC	-	-	TRBV20-1	TRBJ2-7
CSAVPGQARSSYNEQFF	TGCAGTGCTGTTCCGGGACAGGCGCGGAGCTCCTACAATGAGCAGTTCTTC	TRBD1	few	TRBV20-1	TRBJ2-1
CSASYSGRANEQFF	TGCAGTGCTAGTTACAGCGGGAGGGCTAATGAGCAGTTCTTC	TRBD2	-	TRBV20-1	TRBJ2-1
CASSYRREGYTQYF	TGTGCCAGCAGTTACAGGCGGGAGGGATATACGCAGTATTTT	TRBD2	-	TRBV6-2/TRBV6-3	TRBJ2-3
CASSFSGIPGEQYF	TGTGCCAGCAGCTTTAGCGGGATACCGGGCGAGCAGTACTTC	TRBD2	few	TRBV7-2	TRBJ2-7
CASSHIDGLQETQYF	TGTGCCAGCAGCCACATCGACGGCCTACAAGAGACCCAGTACTTC	-	few	TRBV7-9	TRBJ2-5
CATSEWTEPQETQYF	TGTGCCACCAGTGAGTGGACGGAACCTCAAGAGACCCAGTACTTC	-	-	TRBV24-1	TRBJ2-5
CSVGSGVPGEQFF	TGCAGCGTTGGATCCGGGGTCCCGGGTGAGCAGTTCTTC	-	many	TRBV29-1	TRBJ2-1
CSARPLAGDEQYF	TGCAGTGCTAGGCCTCTAGCGGGAGACGAGCAGTACTTC	TRBD2	-	TRBV20-1	TRBJ2-7
CASSSLDWADRDTQYF	TGCGCCAGCAGTTCCCTTGACTGGGCTGATCGGGATACGCAGTATTTT	-	few	TRBV5-1	TRBJ2-3
CASSRSGGYTEAFF	TGCGCCAGCAGCCGTTCGGGGGGCTACACTGAAGCTTTCTTT	-	-	TRBV5-1	TRBJ1-1
CAWSSTRQGNEQFF	TGTGCCTGGAGTTCAACTAGACAGGGGAATGAGCAGTTCTTC	TRBD1	many	TRBV30	TRBJ2-1
CASSRGGPEEQFF	TGCGCCAGTAGCAGAGGAGGGCCGGAGGAGCAGTTCTTC	-	few	TRBV5-1	TRBJ2-1
CSAQGGYGKLFF	TGCAGTGCTCAAGGGGGGTACGGAAAACTGTTTTTT	-	few	TRBV20-1	TRBJ1-4
CASSLAGTGGTDTQYF	TGCGCCAGCAGCTTGGCCGGGACAGGGGGCACAGATACGCAGTATTTT	TRBD1	few	TRBV5-1	TRBJ2-3
CASSPTGLNIQYF	TGTGCCAGCAGCCCGACAGGGTTAAACATTCAGTACTTC	TRBD1	few	TRBV6-1	TRBJ2-4
CASSSEKTRTGRETQYF	TGCGCCAGCAGCTCCGAAAAGACCAGGACGGGGCGGGAGACCCAGTACTTC	-	-	TRBV5-1	TRBJ2-5
CASSQRTGRTDTQYF	TGCGCCAGCAGCCAGCGGACAGGGCGCACAGATACGCAGTATTTT	TRBD1	many	TRBV5-1	TRBJ2-3
CASSLVLRSSYEQYF	TGTGCCAGCAGCTTAGTATTGCGGAGCTCCTACGAGCAGTACTTC	-	-	TRBV7-2	TRBJ2-7
CASSISSINEQFF	TGTGCCAGCAGCATCTCTAGCATCAATGAGCAGTTCTTC	-	-	TRBV7-9	TRBJ2-1
CASSYLTSGRGVEQFF	TGTGCCAGCAGTTACTTGACTAGCGGGAGAGGTGTCGAGCAGTTCTTC	TRBD2	-	TRBV6-2/TRBV6-3	TRBJ2-1
CASSQGNNEQFF	TGTGCCAGCAGTCAGGGGAACAATGAGCAGTTCTTC	-	-	TRBV27	TRBJ2-1
CASSLDLAPRAEQFF	TGTGCCAGCAGCTTAGATCTAGCGCCCAGGGCTGAGCAGTTCTTC	-	many	TRBV7-9	TRBJ2-1